This T cell receptor (beta chain) derives from a study of blood T cell repertoires in COVID-19. About the study: From the United States, Italy and Spain came samples of acute and convalescent COVID-19. From T cells, B-cell-depleted T cells, or PBMCs came the material, which was cDNA or gDNA.

Authors' data handling: Amplification of reference gene primers was used by the study to estimate nucleated cell counts. TCRdb keeps only in-frame clones here, not all; method: immunoSEQ multiplex PCR. V, J and clone size were drawn from that table, and D and trimming were deduced from the DNA. The data contain around 340,000 clones, approximately 86% of them singletons. With V trimmed by 2 bases and J by 3 bases, 8 bases remained unmatched. Germline CDR1 is MNHEY and CDR2 is SVGEGT. CDR3 size: 16 residues. Participants came from 24 US areas, aged about 18 to 95 years. The sequence was obtained from a woman aged 40 to 50 with acute COVID-19. J is TRBJ2-7 and V is TRBV6-2 or TRBV6-3; 9 positions agree with TRBD2. Sequences were obtained from PBMCs or T cells enriched from blood (not recorded which). The CDR3 here is CASSYPTSGLNYEQYF. In DNA form, the CDR3 reads TGTGCCAGCAGTTACCCGACTAGCGGACTTAACTACGAGCAGTACTTC.